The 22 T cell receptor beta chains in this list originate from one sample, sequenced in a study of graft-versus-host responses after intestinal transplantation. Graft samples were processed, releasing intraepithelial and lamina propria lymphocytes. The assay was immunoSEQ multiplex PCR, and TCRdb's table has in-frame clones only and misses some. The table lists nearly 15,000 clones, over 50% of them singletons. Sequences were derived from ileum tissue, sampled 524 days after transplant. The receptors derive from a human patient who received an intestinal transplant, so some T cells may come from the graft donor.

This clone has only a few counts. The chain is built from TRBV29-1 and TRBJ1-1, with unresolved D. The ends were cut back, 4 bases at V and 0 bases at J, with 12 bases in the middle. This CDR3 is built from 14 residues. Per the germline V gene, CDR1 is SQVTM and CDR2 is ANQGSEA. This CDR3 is CSVGTFPLNTEAFF. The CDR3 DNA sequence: TGCAGCGTTGGGACTTTCCCCCTGAACACTGAAGCTTTCTTT.

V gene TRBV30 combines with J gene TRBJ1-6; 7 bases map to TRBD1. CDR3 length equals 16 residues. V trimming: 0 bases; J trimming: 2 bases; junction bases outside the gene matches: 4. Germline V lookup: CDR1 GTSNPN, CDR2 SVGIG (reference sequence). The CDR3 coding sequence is TGTGCCTGGAGTGTCACCGGACAGGCCTATAATTCACCCCTCCACTTT. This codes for CAWSVTGQAYNSPLHF.

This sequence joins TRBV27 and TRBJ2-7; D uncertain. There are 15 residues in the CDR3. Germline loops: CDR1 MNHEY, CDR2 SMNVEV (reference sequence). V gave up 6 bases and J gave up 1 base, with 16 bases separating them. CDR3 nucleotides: TGTGCCAGCAGAGATCCTGACACTCCTTCCTACGAGCAGTACTTC. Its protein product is CASRDPDTPSYEQYF.

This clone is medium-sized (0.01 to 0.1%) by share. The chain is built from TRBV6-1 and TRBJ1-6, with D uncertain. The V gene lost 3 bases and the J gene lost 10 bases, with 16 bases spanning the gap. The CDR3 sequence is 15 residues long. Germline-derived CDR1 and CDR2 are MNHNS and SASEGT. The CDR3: CASSEVSGIRSPLHF. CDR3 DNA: TGTGCCAGCAGTGAGGTCTCGGGTATACGGTCACCCCTCCACTTT.

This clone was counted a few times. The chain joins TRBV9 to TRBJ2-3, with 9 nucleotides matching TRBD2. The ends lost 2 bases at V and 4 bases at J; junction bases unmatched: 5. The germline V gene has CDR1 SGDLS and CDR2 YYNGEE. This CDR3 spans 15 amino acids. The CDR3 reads CASSVQGLAPDTQYF. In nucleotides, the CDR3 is TGTGCCAGCAGCGTCCAGGGACTAGCTCCAGATACGCAGTATTTT.

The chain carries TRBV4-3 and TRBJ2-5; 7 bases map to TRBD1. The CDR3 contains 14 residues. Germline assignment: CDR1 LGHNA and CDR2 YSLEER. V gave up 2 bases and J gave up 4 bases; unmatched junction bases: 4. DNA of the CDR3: TGCGCCAGCAGCCAACGTCCAGGGGGAGAGACCCAGTACTTC. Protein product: CASSQRPGGETQYF.

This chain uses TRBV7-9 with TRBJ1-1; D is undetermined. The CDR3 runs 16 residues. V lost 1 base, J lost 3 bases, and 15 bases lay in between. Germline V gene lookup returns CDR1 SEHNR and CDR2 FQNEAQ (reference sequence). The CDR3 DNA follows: TGTGCCAGCAGCTTAGGGTGGCAGACACTTTACACTGAAGCTTTCTTT. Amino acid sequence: CASSLGWQTLYTEAFF. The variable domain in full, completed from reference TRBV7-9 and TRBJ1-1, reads DTGVSQNPRHKITKRGQNVTFRCDPISEHNRLYWYRQTLGQGPEFLTYFQNEAQLEKSRLLSDRFSAERPKGSFSTLEIQRTEQGDSAMYLCASSLGWQTLYTEAFFGQGTRLTVV.

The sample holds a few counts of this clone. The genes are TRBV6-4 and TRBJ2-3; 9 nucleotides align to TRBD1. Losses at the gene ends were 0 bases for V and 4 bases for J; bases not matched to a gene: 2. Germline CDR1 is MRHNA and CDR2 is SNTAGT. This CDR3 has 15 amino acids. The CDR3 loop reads CASSDSRQGADTQYF. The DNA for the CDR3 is TGTGCCAGCAGTGACTCCCGACAGGGGGCAGATACGCAGTATTTT.

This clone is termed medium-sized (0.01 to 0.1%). CDR3 amino acids: CASSPTGGAGNEQFF. DNA for the CDR3: TGCGCCAGCAGCCCTACAGGGGGCGCCGGGAATGAGCAGTTCTTC. The chain employs TRBV4-3 and TRBJ2-1; 9 nucleotides line up with TRBD1. V gave up 4 bases and J gave up 7 bases; unmatched junction bases: 8. Germline lookup yields CDR1 LGHNA and CDR2 YSLEER. This CDR3 is 15 amino acids long.

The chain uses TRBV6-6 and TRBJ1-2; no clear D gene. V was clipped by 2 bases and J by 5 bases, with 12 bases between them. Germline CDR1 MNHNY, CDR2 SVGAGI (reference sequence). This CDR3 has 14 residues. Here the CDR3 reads CASSYQEGGYGYTF. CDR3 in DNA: TGTGCCAGCAGTTACCAGGAGGGTGGGTATGGCTACACCTTC.

In nucleotides, the CDR3 is TGTGCCAGCAGCTTAGGTGGAAGGGGTCGACAGGGGAGGACCTACGAGCAGTACTTC. Its translation is CASSLGGRGRQGRTYEQYF. The genes are TRBV11-2 and TRBJ2-7; 8 bases are shared with TRBD1. CDR1 and CDR2 from the germline V gene are SGHAT and FQNNGV. The length of the CDR3 is 19 residues. Trimming took 1 base from V and 2 from J; bases not matched to a gene: 16.

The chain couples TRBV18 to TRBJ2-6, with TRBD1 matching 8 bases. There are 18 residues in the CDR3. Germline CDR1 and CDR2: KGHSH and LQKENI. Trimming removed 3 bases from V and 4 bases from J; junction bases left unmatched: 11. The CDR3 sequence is CASSPLPRTGSGANVLTF. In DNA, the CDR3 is TGTGCCAGCTCACCTCTTCCGCGGACAGGGTCAGGGGCCAACGTCCTGACTTTC.

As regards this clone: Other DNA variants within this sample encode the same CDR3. CDR3 region: CASSLRLAGYEQYF. The CDR3, as DNA: TGTGCCAGCAGCTTACGACTAGCGGGCTACGAGCAGTACTTC. The J gene is TRBJ2-7, the V gene TRBV7-2; 10 nucleotides align to TRBD2. Trimming at V came to 2 bases and at J to 3 bases, leaving 1 base not matched to a gene. CDR3 length: 14 amino acids. The germline CDR1 and CDR2 sequences are SGHTA and FQGNSA.

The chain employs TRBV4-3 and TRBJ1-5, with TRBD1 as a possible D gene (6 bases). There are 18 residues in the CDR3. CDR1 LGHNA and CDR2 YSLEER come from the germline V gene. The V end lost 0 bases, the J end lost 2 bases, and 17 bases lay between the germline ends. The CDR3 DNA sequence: TGCGCCAGCAGCCAAGATGGAAAGCTGACAGGCCGCAATCAGCCCCAGCATTTT. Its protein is CASSQDGKLTGRNQPQHF.

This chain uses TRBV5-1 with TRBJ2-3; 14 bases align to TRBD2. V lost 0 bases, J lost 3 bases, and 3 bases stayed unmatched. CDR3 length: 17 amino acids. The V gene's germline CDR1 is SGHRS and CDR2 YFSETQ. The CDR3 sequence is CASSLATSGGGTDTQYF. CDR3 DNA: TGCGCCAGCAGCTTGGCGACTAGCGGGGGGGGGACAGATACGCAGTATTTT. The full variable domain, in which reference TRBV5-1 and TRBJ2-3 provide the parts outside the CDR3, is KAGVTQTPRYLIKTRGQQVTLSCSPISGHRSVSWYQQTPGQGLQFLFEYFSETQRNKGNFPGRFSGRQFSNSRSEMNVSTLELGDSALYLCASSLATSGGGTDTQYFGPGTRLTVL.

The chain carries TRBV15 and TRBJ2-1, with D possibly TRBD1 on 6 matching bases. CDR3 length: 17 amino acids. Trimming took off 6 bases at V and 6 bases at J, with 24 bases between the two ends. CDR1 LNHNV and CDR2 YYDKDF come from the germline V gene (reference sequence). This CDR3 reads CATSPTGTPNMGNEQFF. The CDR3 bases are TGTGCCACCAGTCCTACAGGGACCCCCAATATGGGCAATGAGCAGTTCTTC.

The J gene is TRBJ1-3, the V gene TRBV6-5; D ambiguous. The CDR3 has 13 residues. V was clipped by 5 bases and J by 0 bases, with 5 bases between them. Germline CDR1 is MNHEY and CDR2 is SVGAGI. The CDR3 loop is CASSLLSGNTIYF. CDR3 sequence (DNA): TGTGCCAGCAGTCTCCTCTCTGGAAACACCATATATTTT.

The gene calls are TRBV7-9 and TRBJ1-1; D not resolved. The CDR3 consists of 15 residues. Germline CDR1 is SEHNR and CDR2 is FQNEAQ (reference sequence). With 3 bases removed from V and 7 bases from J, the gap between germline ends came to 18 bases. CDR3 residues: CASSFVSKGASEAFF. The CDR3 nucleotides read TGTGCCAGCAGCTTTGTTTCTAAGGGAGCAAGTGAAGCTTTCTTT.

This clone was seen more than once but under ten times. The CDR3 DNA reads as TGTGCCACCCGACAGGGAACTAACTATGGCTACACCTTC. The encoded protein is CATRQGTNYGYTF. The rearrangement joins TRBV10-3 to TRBJ1-2, with 7 bases lining up with TRBD1. This CDR3 contains 13 residues. CDR1 ENHRY and CDR2 SYGVKD come from the germline V gene. V was pared by 10 bases and J by 0 bases, with 5 bases of the junction left unmatched.

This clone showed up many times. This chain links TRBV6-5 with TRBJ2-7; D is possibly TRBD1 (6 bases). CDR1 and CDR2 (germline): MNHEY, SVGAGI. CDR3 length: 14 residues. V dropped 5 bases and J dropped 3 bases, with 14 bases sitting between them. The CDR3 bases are TGTGCCAGCAGTCGAGGGGGTCGGAACTACGAGCAGTACTTC. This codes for CASSRGGRNYEQYF.

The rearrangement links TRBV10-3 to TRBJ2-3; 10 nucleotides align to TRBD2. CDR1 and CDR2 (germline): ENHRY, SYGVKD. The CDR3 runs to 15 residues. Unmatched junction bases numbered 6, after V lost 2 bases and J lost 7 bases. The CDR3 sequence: CAISERAGGLYTQYF. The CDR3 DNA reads TGTGCCATCAGTGAGCGAGCGGGGGGGTTATATACGCAGTATTTT.

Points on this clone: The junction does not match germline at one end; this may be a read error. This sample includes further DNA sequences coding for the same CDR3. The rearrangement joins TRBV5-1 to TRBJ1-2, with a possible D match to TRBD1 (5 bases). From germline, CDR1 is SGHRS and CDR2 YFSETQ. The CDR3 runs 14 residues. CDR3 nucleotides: TGCGCCAGCAGTTCTAAGGGGTTGGTCTATGGCTACACCTTT. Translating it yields CASSSKGLVYGYTF.